Each of the 26 T cell receptor beta chains below was sequenced from the same sample in a study of blood T cells in healthy people across ages. Then a second PCR, running about 6 to 11 cycles, was carried out with a sample-barcoded 5' primer and a J-beta primer mix. In TCRdb, the 5' RACE reads were re-called with MiXCR into one record per CDR3 protein. The table records roughly 700,000 distinct CDR3 sequences, 32% of them present only once. The sequencing input was blood. The receptors stem from a woman older than 75 in good health.

This clonotype was counted ten times or more. This rearrangement joins TRBV29-1 to TRBJ1-2; TRBD1 might be the D (5 bases). The V and J ends lost 6 bases and 2 bases respectively, with 13 bases between them. Germline V CDR1 and CDR2: SQVTM, ANQGSEA. The CDR3 has 13 amino acids. CDR3 sequence: CSVLIQGNYGYTF. DNA of the CDR3: TGCAGCGTCCTTATTCAGGGAAACTATGGCTACACCTTC.

About this clonotype: Its ends do not fully match the called genes, so a read error is possible. This chain links TRBV28 with TRBJ2-7; D not certain. Germline lookup yields CDR1 MDHEN and CDR2 SYDVKM. This CDR3 is 16 amino acids long. In nucleotides, the CDR3 is TGCGCCAGCAGCCAAAACCAAGGCTCAATCTCCTACGAGCAGTACTTC. This gives the protein CASSQNQGSISYEQYF. Based on the CDR3 plus reference TRBV28 and TRBJ2-7, the full variable domain is DVKVTQSSRYLVKRTGEKVFLECVQDMDHENMFWYRQDPGLGLRLIYFSYDVKMKEKGDIPEGYSVSREKKERFSLILESASTNQTSMYLCASSQNQGSISYEQYFGPGTRLTVT.

This clonotype occurred many times. The CDR3 region is CSARDRRPETQYF. The CDR3 nucleotides read TGCAGTGCTAGAGACCGACGTCCCGAGACCCAGTACTTC. The gene calls are TRBV20-1 and TRBJ2-5; D call uncertain. Germline CDR1 reads DFQATT; CDR2 reads SNEGSKA (reference sequence). CDR3 length: 13 amino acids. V was trimmed by 0 bases and J by 5 bases, leaving 10 bases between them.

This clonotype appeared many times. The chain recombines TRBV20-1 with TRBJ2-5; D perhaps matches TRBD2 (5 bases). V dropped 6 bases and J dropped 0 bases, with 11 bases sitting between them. CDR3 length equals 13 residues. The germline V gene encodes CDR1 DFQATT and CDR2 SNEGSKA (reference sequence). CDR3 protein: CSALLAYQETQYF. Here the CDR3 DNA reads TGCAGTGCGCTGTTAGCGTACCAAGAGACCCAGTACTTC.

Ten or more counts support this clonotype. The rearrangement uses TRBV24-1 and TRBJ2-6, with D tentatively TRBD2 (5 bases). The V and J ends lost 3 bases and 1 base respectively, with 15 bases between them. Germline V gene data show CDR1 as KGHDR and CDR2 as SFDVKD. This CDR3 region has 18 residues. The CDR3 DNA sequence: TGTGCCACCAGTGATACCGGGGTCGGGCGGTCTGGGGCCAACGTCCTGACTTTC. Translating gives CATSDTGVGRSGANVLTF.

The V gene is TRBV20-1, the J gene TRBJ2-2; tentative D call: TRBD1 (7 bases). The CDR3 is 14 residues long. V was trimmed by 3 bases and J by 0 bases, leaving 8 bases between them. Germline values: CDR1 DFQATT, CDR2 SNEGSKA (reference sequence). The CDR3, as DNA: TGCAGTGCTAGCAGGGGGGCGAACACCGGGGAGCTGTTTTTT. Translation gives CSASRGANTGELFF.

CDR3 sequence reads: CASSQIRDRNTEAFF. Written as DNA, the CDR3 is TGCGCCAGCAGCCAAATCCGGGACAGGAACACTGAAGCTTTCTTT. The chain combines TRBV5-1 with TRBJ1-1; 7 nucleotides align to TRBD1. V gave up 4 bases and J gave up 1 base; unmatched junction bases: 7. The CDR3 is 15 amino acids. Germline CDR1 reads SGHRS; CDR2 reads YFSETQ. The entire variable domain, with the rest obtained from reference TRBV5-1 and TRBJ1-1, is as follows: KAGVTQTPRYLIKTRGQQVTLSCSPISGHRSVSWYQQTPGQGLQFLFEYFSETQRNKGNFPGRFSGRQFSNSRSEMNVSTLELGDSALYLCASSQIRDRNTEAFFGQGTRLTVV.

A note on this clonotype: The junction and the germline gene differ at one end; a read error may be behind it. The CDR3 protein is CASIAGTGFGNYGNTF. DNA for the CDR3: TGTGCCAGCATTGCCGGGACAGGGTTTGGAAACTATGGCAACACCTTC. The rearrangement uses TRBV28 and TRBJ1-2, with 9 nucleotides matching TRBD1. The germline gives CDR1 MDHEN, CDR2 SYDVKM. The CDR3 loop spans 16 amino acids.

To note about this clonotype: This could be a read error, since a much larger clone is one nucleotide away. The chain combines TRBV6-5 with TRBJ2-2; TRBD2 might be the D (6 bases). The CDR3 covers 12 residues. Germline V gene data show CDR1 as MNHEY and CDR2 as SVGAGI. CDR3 bases: TGTGCCAGTTTGGGGGGTCCCGGGGGGCTGTTTTTT. Translation gives CASLGGPGGLFF.

This clonotype was seen ten or more times. The chain recombines TRBV29-1 with TRBJ2-5; D call uncertain. V lost 7 bases, J lost 5 bases, and 17 bases lay in between. This CDR3 region has 13 residues. Germline CDR1 and CDR2: SQVTM and ANQGSEA. The CDR3 region is CSADGPMRETQYF. The CDR3 bases are TGCAGCGCCGACGGGCCCATGAGGGAGACCCAGTACTTC. Complete variable domain (other parts from reference TRBV29-1 and TRBJ2-5): SAVISQKPSRDICQRGTSLTIQCQVDSQVTMMFWYRQQPGQSLTLIATANQGSEATYESGFVIDKFPISRPNLTFSTLTVSNMSPEDSSIYLCSADGPMRETQYFGPGTRLLVL.

This clonotype has a count of ten or more. A much larger clone sits a single nucleotide away, making a read error possible. The chain combines TRBV11-2 with TRBJ2-1, with D tentatively TRBD2 (6 bases). Germline CDR1 reads SGHAT; CDR2 reads FQNNGV. Trimming stripped 1 base from V and 8 bases from J, with 6 bases between. The CDR3 length is 12 residues. Here the CDR3 reads CASSLGGDEQFF. The DNA for the CDR3 is TGTGCCAGCAGCTTAGGGGGGGATGAGCAGTTCTTC.

The table lists this clonotype with a few counts. The J gene is TRBJ2-7, the V gene TRBV19; possible D gene TRBD1, 5 bases. V lost 1 base, J lost 1 base, and 8 bases lay in between. This CDR3 spans 14 amino acids. The germline CDR1 and CDR2 sequences are LNHDA and SQIVND (reference sequence). This chain's CDR3 is CASSIVGQSYEQYF. As DNA, the CDR3 is TGTGCCAGTAGTATAGTAGGACAATCCTACGAGCAGTACTTC.

This clonotype has at least ten counts. V and J are TRBV4-1 and TRBJ1-5; 8 bases align to TRBD1. Germline CDR1 reads MGHRA; CDR2 reads YSYEKL. The junction had 7 bases not matched to a gene; V was cut back by 0 bases and J by 0 bases. This CDR3 spans 18 amino acids. The CDR3 sequence: CASSQDAQGANSNQPQHF. Here the CDR3 DNA reads TGCGCCAGCAGCCAAGATGCCCAGGGGGCAAATAGCAATCAGCCCCAGCATTTT.

This clonotype was observed many times. The chain combines TRBV7-3 with TRBJ2-7; TRBD1 aligns across 7 bases. V lost 1 base, J lost 8 bases, and 8 bases stayed unmatched. The germline gives CDR1 SGHTA, CDR2 FQGTGA. The CDR3 is 14 amino acids. The CDR3 here is CASSLRPTGYKQYF. CDR3 DNA sequence: TGTGCCAGCAGCTTAAGACCGACAGGGTATAAGCAGTACTTC.

This clonotype was found a few times. A read error is possible here, since a much larger clone lies one base away. This chain uses TRBV20-1 with TRBJ2-5, with TRBD1 matching 9 bases. The V and J ends lost 5 bases and 4 bases, in that order; junction bases with no gene match: 14. The CDR3 has 16 residues. Germline V lookup: CDR1 DFQATT, CDR2 SNEGSKA (reference sequence). The CDR3 loop reads CSAVGGTGSGRETQYF. CDR3 DNA sequence: TGCAGTGCTGTGGGTGGGACAGGGTCGGGTCGAGAGACCCAGTACTTC.

This clonotype was detected ten times or more. The CDR3 is CASSRPGSLETQYF. CDR3 DNA sequence: TGTGCCAGCAGTAGGCCAGGAAGCCTGGAGACCCAGTACTTC. The V call is TRBV6-2 or TRBV6-3, the J call TRBJ2-5; D not resolved. CDR1 MNHEY and CDR2 SVGEGT come from the germline V gene. The CDR3 is 14 residues long. V was pared by 5 bases and J by 5 bases, with 15 bases between.

This clonotype showed up many times. The rearrangement links TRBV5-1 to TRBJ2-7; perhaps D is TRBD1 or TRBD2 (5 bases each). In germline, CDR1 is SGHRS, CDR2 YFSETQ. The ends were cut back, 4 bases at V and 7 bases at J, with 15 bases in the middle. This CDR3 is built from 13 residues. The CDR3 DNA is TGCGCCAGCAGCCTCCGGGACCTGGGAGAGCAGTACTTC. Translation: CASSLRDLGEQYF. The variable domain in full, with the rest retrieved from reference TRBV5-1 and TRBJ2-7, is KAGVTQTPRYLIKTRGQQVTLSCSPISGHRSVSWYQQTPGQGLQFLFEYFSETQRNKGNFPGRFSGRQFSNSRSEMNVSTLELGDSALYLCASSLRDLGEQYFGPGTRLTVT.

This clonotype occurred many times. This rearrangement joins TRBV5-5 to TRBJ2-5, with TRBD1 matching over 7 bases. The CDR3 extends over 15 amino acids. Germline trimming cut 5 bases from V and 5 bases from J; bases unmatched to any gene: 12. Germline lookup yields CDR1 SGHKS and CDR2 YYEKEE (reference sequence). The CDR3 sequence: CASSAGTGVLETQYF. For the CDR3, the DNA is TGTGCCAGCAGTGCAGGAACAGGGGTACTGGAGACCCAGTACTTC.

This clonotype appeared many times. V is TRBV9 and J is TRBJ2-4; weak D call: TRBD2 (6 bases). This CDR3 has 16 amino acids. V lost 3 bases and J 13 bases, leaving 26 bases between the germline ends. CDR1 and CDR2 (germline): SGDLS, YYNGEE. CDR3 protein: CASSAGSGNTGTRQYF. CDR3 DNA sequence: TGTGCCAGCAGCGCCGGGAGTGGGAATACCGGGACTCGGCAGTACTTC.

This clonotype came up many times. This sequence joins TRBV28 and TRBJ1-6; D is perhaps TRBD1 (6 bases). The CDR3 has 14 residues. The germline CDR1 and CDR2 sequences are MDHEN and SYDVKM. V was clipped by 8 bases and J by 3 bases, with 11 bases between them. The DNA of the CDR3 is TGTGCCAGCGCCGCGACAGGCTATAATTCACCCCTCCACTTT. Its translation is CASAATGYNSPLHF.

This clonotype was observed at least ten times. The rearrangement joins TRBV9 to TRBJ1-2, with 11 bases that match TRBD1. CDR3 length: 16 residues. The germline V gene has CDR1 SGDLS and CDR2 YYNGEE. Trimming cost V 3 bases and J 4 bases; bases outside gene matches: 8. The CDR3 DNA reads TGTGCCAGCAGCGAGCGGACAGGGGGCGGTGGCTATGGCTACACCTTC. Residues: CASSERTGGGGYGYTF.

This clonotype was counted many times. CDR3 amino acids: CASSHRTGEYYEQYF. The CDR3 nucleotides read TGCGCCAGCAGCCACCGAACAGGGGAGTACTACGAGCAGTACTTC. The chain combines TRBV4-3 with TRBJ2-7; 7 nucleotides align to TRBD1. The CDR3 spans 15 residues. The V segment lost 3 bases and the J segment 3 bases; nucleotides outside the gene matches: 8. CDR1 is LGHNA, CDR2 YSLEER, per germline.

CDR3 loop: CSVEGTGPETIYF. DNA of the CDR3: TGCAGCGTTGAAGGGACAGGACCTGAGACCATATATTTT. V usage is TRBV29-1 and J usage is TRBJ1-3, with 7 bases aligning to TRBD1. J was trimmed by 10 bases and V by 1 base; bases with no gene match: 7. The length of the CDR3 is 13 residues. Germline V gene lookup returns CDR1 SQVTM and CDR2 ANQGSEA.

The genes are TRBV5-6 and TRBJ2-7; 8 nucleotides line up with TRBD2. This CDR3 contains 13 residues. V lost 1 base and J lost 10; bases outside the gene matches: 7. Germline V gene data show CDR1 as SGHDT and CDR2 as YYEEEE. DNA of the CDR3: TGTGCCAGCAGCTTGAGGCGGGGGGAGGCCCAGTACTTC. Amino acid sequence: CASSLRRGEAQYF. The whole variable domain, filled in from reference TRBV5-6 and TRBJ2-7, reads DAGVTQSPTHLIKTRGQQVTLRCSPKSGHDTVSWYQQALGQGPQFIFQYYEEEERQRGNFPDRFSGHQFPNYSSELNVNALLLGDSALYLCASSLRRGEAQYFGPGTRLTVT.

The CDR3 bases are TGCGCCAGCAGCCCTTGGCGAGGGGAGCTAAATTCACCCCTCCACTTT. Translating it yields CASSPWRGELNSPLHF. The chain links TRBV4-1 to TRBJ1-6, with D possibly TRBD1 on 5 matching bases. Trimming stripped 4 bases from V and 7 bases from J, with 17 bases between. Germline values: CDR1 MGHRA, CDR2 YSYEKL. This CDR3 has 16 amino acids.

This clonotype was counted at least ten times. The chain uses TRBV15 and TRBJ2-7, with D perhaps matching TRBD2 (5 bases). Trimming removed 7 bases at V and 0 bases at J, with 19 bases between. This CDR3 contains 16 residues. Germline V CDR1 and CDR2: LNHNV, YYDKDF (reference sequence). The CDR3 DNA follows: TGTGCCACCACCCCAAGGTCGGGGTCGGTCTCCTACGAGCAGTACTTC. It yields the protein CATTPRSGSVSYEQYF.